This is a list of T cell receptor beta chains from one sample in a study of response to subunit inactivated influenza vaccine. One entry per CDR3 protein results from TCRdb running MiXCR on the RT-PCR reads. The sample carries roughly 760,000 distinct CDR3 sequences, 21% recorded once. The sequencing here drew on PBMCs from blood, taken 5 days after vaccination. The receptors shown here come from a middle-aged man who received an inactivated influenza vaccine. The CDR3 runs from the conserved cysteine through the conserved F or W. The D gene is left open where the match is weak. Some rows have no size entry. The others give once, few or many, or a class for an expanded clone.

CDR3aa: CASTQPTGNNEKLFF
CDR3nt: TGTGCCAGCACCCAACCTACAGGAAACAATGAAAAACTGTTTTTT
d_gene: -
abundance: -
j_gene: TRBJ1-4
v_gene: TRBV12-3/TRBV12-4

CDR3aa: CAISESTNSYEQYF
CDR3nt: TGTGCCATCAGTGAGTCGACAAACTCCTACGAGCAGTACTTC
d_gene: -
abundance: -
j_gene: TRBJ2-7
v_gene: TRBV10-3

CDR3aa: CASSVGLAGTYNEQFF
CDR3nt: TGTGCCAGCAGCGTCGGTCTAGCGGGAACCTACAATGAGCAGTTCTTC
d_gene: TRBD2
abundance: few
j_gene: TRBJ2-1
v_gene: TRBV11-3

CDR3aa: CAISESGLGRNEQFF
CDR3nt: TGTGCCATCAGTGAGTCGGGACTAGGTAGGAATGAGCAGTTCTTC
d_gene: TRBD2
abundance: -
j_gene: TRBJ2-1
v_gene: TRBV10-3

CDR3aa: CASSGYGGNSYEQYF
CDR3nt: TGTGCCAGCAGTGGATACGGGGGCAACTCCTACGAGCAGTACTTC
d_gene: -
abundance: -
j_gene: TRBJ2-7
v_gene: TRBV6-1

CDR3aa: CSVEGETSYNEQFF
CDR3nt: TGCAGCGTTGAAGGGGAAACTTCATACAATGAGCAGTTCTTC
d_gene: -
abundance: -
j_gene: TRBJ2-1
v_gene: TRBV29-1

CDR3aa: CASDSPGVQYF
CDR3nt: TGTGCCAGCGACTCCCCGGGGGTGCAGTACTTC
d_gene: -
abundance: -
j_gene: TRBJ2-7
v_gene: TRBV5-8

CDR3aa: CASSPDGNKNIQYF
CDR3nt: TGTGCCAGCAGTCCAGACGGAAACAAAAACATTCAGTACTTC
d_gene: -
abundance: few
j_gene: TRBJ2-4
v_gene: TRBV7-2

CDR3aa: CASSLGVGPTNTEAFF
CDR3nt: TGTGCCAGCAGTTTAGGAGTGGGCCCTACGAACACTGAAGCTTTCTTT
d_gene: -
abundance: few
j_gene: TRBJ1-1
v_gene: TRBV12-3/TRBV12-4

CDR3aa: CASSHSRRSSYNEQFF
CDR3nt: TGTGCCAGCAGCCATTCAAGGAGGAGCTCCTACAATGAGCAGTTCTTC
d_gene: -
abundance: many
j_gene: TRBJ2-1
v_gene: TRBV7-9

CDR3aa: CASSLDRGLQF
CDR3nt: TGTGCCAGCAGTTTAGACAGGGGGTTGCAATTC
d_gene: TRBD1
abundance: -
j_gene: TRBJ2-5
v_gene: TRBV28

CDR3aa: CASSFMDRGGTEAFF
CDR3nt: TGTGCCAGCAGCTTTATGGACAGGGGTGGGACTGAAGCTTTCTTT
d_gene: TRBD1
abundance: few
j_gene: TRBJ1-1
v_gene: TRBV7-9

CDR3aa: CASSLALGTTYEQFF
CDR3nt: TGTGCCAGCAGCTTAGCGTTGGGGACTACTTATGAGCAGTTCTTC
d_gene: TRBD2
abundance: few
j_gene: TRBJ2-1
v_gene: TRBV7-6

CDR3aa: CAISEEGSGKNEQFF
CDR3nt: TGTGCCATCAGCGAGGAGGGAAGCGGGAAAAATGAGCAGTTCTTC
d_gene: TRBD2
abundance: -
j_gene: TRBJ2-1
v_gene: TRBV10-3

CDR3aa: CSAAQGNTEAFF
CDR3nt: TGCAGTGCCGCACAGGGGAACACTGAAGCTTTCTTT
d_gene: -
abundance: few
j_gene: TRBJ1-1
v_gene: TRBV20-1